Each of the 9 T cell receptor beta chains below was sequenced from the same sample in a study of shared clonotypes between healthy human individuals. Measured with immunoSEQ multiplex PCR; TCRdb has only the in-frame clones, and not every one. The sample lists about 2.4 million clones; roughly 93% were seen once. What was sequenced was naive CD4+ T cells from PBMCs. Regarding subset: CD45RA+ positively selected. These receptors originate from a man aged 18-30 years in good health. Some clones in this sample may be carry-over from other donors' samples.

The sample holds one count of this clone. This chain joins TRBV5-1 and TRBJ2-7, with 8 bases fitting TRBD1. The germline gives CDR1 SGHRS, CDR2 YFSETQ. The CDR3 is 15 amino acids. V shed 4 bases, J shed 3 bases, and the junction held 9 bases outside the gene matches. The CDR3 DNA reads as TGCGCCAGCAGCGCCCGGACAGGGCTGGGCTACGAGCAGTACTTC. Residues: CASSARTGLGYEQYF.

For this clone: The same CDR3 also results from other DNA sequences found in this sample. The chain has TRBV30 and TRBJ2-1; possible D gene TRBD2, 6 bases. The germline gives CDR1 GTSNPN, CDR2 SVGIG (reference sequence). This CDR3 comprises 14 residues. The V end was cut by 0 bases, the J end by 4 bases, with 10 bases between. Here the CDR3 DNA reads TGTGCCTGGAGTGTAAGGAGCGGGTACAATGAGCAGTTCTTC. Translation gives CAWSVRSGYNEQFF.

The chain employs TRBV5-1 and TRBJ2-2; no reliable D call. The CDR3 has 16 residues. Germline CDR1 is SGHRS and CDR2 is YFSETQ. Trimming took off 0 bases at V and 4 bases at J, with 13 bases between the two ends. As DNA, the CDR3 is TGCGCCAGCAGCTTGGTCCAGGTTCGGGCCACCGGGGAGCTGTTTTTT. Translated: CASSLVQVRATGELFF.

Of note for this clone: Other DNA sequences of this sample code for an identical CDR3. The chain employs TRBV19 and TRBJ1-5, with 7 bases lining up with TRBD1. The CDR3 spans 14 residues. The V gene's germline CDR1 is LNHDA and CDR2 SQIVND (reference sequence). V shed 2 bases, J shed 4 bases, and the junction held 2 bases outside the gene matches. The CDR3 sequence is CASSIQGGNQPQHF. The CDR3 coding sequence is TGTGCCAGTAGTATACAGGGGGGTAATCAGCCCCAGCATTTT.

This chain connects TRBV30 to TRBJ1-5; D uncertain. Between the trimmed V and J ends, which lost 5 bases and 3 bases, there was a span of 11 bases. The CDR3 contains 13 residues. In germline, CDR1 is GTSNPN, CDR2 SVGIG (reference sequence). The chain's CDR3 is CAWAIVANQPQHF. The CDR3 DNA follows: TGTGCCTGGGCAATTGTTGCCAATCAGCCCCAGCATTTT.

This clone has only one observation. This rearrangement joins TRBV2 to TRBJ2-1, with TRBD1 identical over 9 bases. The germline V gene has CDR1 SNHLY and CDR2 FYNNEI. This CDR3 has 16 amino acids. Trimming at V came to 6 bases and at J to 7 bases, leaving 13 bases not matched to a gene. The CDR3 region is CASRGPPGQGRNEQFF. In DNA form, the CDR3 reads TGTGCCAGCAGGGGACCCCCGGGACAGGGTCGAAATGAGCAGTTCTTC.

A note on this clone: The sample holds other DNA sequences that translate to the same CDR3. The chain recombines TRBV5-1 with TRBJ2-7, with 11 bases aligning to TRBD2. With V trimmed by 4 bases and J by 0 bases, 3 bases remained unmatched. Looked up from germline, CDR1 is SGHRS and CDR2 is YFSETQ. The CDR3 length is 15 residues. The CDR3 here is CASSRGTSGSYEQYF. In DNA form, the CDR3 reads TGCGCCAGCAGCAGGGGGACTAGCGGCTCCTACGAGCAGTACTTC.

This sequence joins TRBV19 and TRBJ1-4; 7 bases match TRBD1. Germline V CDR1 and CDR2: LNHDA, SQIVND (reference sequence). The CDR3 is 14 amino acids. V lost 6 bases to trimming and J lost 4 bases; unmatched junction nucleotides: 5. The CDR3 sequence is CASRRDSLNEKLFF. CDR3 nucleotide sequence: TGTGCCAGTAGGCGGGACAGCCTTAATGAAAAACTGTTTTTT.

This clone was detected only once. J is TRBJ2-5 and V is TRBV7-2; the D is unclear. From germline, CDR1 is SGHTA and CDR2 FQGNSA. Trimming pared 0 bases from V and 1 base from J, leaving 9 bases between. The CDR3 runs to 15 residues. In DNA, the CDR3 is TGTGCCAGCAGCTTAGCCGGGCAGAGCCAAGAGACCCAGTACTTC. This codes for CASSLAGQSQETQYF.